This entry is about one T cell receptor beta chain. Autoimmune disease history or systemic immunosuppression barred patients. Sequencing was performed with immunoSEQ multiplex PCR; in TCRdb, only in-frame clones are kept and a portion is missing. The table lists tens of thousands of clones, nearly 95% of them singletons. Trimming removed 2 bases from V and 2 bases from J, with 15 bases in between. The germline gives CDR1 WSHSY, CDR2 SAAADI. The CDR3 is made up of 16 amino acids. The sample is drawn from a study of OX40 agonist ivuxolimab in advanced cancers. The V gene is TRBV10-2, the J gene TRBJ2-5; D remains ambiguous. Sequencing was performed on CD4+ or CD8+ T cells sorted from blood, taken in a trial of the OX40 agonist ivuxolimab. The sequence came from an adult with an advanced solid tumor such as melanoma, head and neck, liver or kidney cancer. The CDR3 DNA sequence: TGCGCCAGCAGTGAGCTCGACCCGGACGGGCAAGAGACCCAGTACTTC. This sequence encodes CASSELDPDGQETQYF.